What follows are 15 T cell receptor beta chains derived from one specimen sequenced in a study of a mutant IDH1 vaccine in newly diagnosed glioma. The antigens of these receptors remain unknown. Time point given: week 5, during vaccination. Topical imiquimod was applied with each vaccine dose, which held 300 ug of mutant IDH1 20-mer peptide. TCRdb's table, derived via immunoSEQ multiplex PCR, lists solely in-frame clones and lacks some. The data hold about 38,000 clones, with 75% to 80% observed a single time. The sample in question was PBMCs, obtained from a glioma patient whose treatment included an IDH1 peptide vaccine. The receptors were gathered from a man aged 35-49 years with glioma.

The chain joins TRBV19 to TRBJ1-3; TRBD1 aligns across 8 bases. Germline trimming cut 3 bases from V and 0 bases from J; bases unmatched to any gene: 4. The CDR3 spans 16 residues. CDR1 LNHDA and CDR2 SQIVND come from the germline V gene (reference sequence). The CDR3 DNA sequence: TGTGCCAGTAGTATGACAGGGGTCGACTCTGGAAACACCATATATTTT. Its translation is CASSMTGVDSGNTIYF. Based on the CDR3 plus reference TRBV19 and TRBJ1-3, the full variable domain is DGGITQSPKYLFRKEGQNVTLSCEQNLNHDAMYWYRQDPGQGLRLIYYSQIVNDFQKGDIAEGYSVSREKKESFPLTVTSAQKNPTAFYLCASSMTGVDSGNTIYFGEGSWLTVV.

This clone came up a few times. The chain carries TRBV2 and TRBJ1-3, with D unclear. Germline values: CDR1 SNHLY, CDR2 FYNNEI. This CDR3 is built from 15 residues. V lost 3 bases to trimming and J lost 1 base, with 10 bases between them. The CDR3 coding sequence is TGTGCCAGCAGTGATACGCCGGGATCTGGAAACACCATATATTTT. Translated, it gives CASSDTPGSGNTIYF. The whole variable domain, remainder taken from reference TRBV2 and TRBJ1-3, is EPEVTQTPSHQVTQMGQEVILRCVPISNHLYFYWYRQILGQKVEFLVSFYNNEISEKSEIFDDQFSVERPDGSNFTLKIRSTKLEDSAMYFCASSDTPGSGNTIYFGEGSWLTVV.

The chain combines TRBV29-1 with TRBJ2-1; 11 bases line up with TRBD2. J was trimmed by 7 bases and V by 6 bases; bases with no gene match: 8. In germline, CDR1 is SQVTM, CDR2 ANQGSEA. The CDR3 is 14 amino acids. The CDR3, as DNA: TGCAGCGTCGTACTAGCGGGAGTAGCTAATGAGCAGTTCTTC. Translated: CSVVLAGVANEQFF.

The chain couples TRBV6-5 to TRBJ2-5; perhaps TRBD1 as D (5 bases). Germline V lookup: CDR1 MNHEY, CDR2 SVGAGI. Trimming shortened V by 7 bases and J by 7 bases, and 19 bases separated the two germline ends. The CDR3 covers 14 residues. The CDR3 nucleotides read TGTGCCAGCACCCAGGGTGCTATTTATGGGACCCAGTACTTC. This translates into CASTQGAIYGTQYF.

The chain employs TRBV14 and TRBJ1-5; D gene unclear. The CDR3 is made up of 13 amino acids. Deletions cut 1 base from V and 6 bases from J, with 7 bases between. Germline V gene data show CDR1 as SGHDN and CDR2 as FVKESK. In DNA, the CDR3 is TGTGCCAGCAGCCAAGGGCCTGTTCAGCCCCAGCATTTT. It translates to CASSQGPVQPQHF.

This chain uses TRBV20-1 with TRBJ1-1; D unclear. The germline V and J ends were trimmed by 7 bases and 1 base, with 7 bases remaining between them. The germline CDR1 and CDR2 sequences are DFQATT and SNEGSKA (reference sequence). This CDR3 region has 11 residues. CDR3 in amino acids: CSGESNTEAFF. In nucleotides, the CDR3 is TGCAGTGGTGAATCGAACACTGAAGCTTTCTTT.

This sequence joins TRBV5-1 and TRBJ2-2; 11 bases fit TRBD2. CDR1 and CDR2 from the germline V gene are SGHRS and YFSETQ. This CDR3 comprises 16 residues. V gave up 3 bases and J gave up 1 base; unmatched junction bases: 2. The CDR3 is CASSSLAGGNTGELFF. In DNA, the CDR3 is TGCGCCAGCAGCTCCCTAGCGGGGGGGAACACCGGGGAGCTGTTTTTT.

This clone was seen more than once but under ten times. The chain joins TRBV7-8 to TRBJ2-1, with 10 nucleotides matching TRBD1. This CDR3 comprises 14 residues. Germline CDR1 reads SGHVS; CDR2 reads FQNEAQ. Germline trimming cut 5 bases from V and 6 bases from J; bases unmatched to any gene: 4. CDR3 sequence: CASSQGQGGNEQFF. CDR3 sequence (DNA): TGTGCCAGCAGCCAAGGACAGGGGGGCAATGAGCAGTTCTTC.

The chain couples TRBV9 to TRBJ2-5; 12 nucleotides match TRBD2. Germline values: CDR1 SGDLS, CDR2 YYNGEE. The CDR3 has 16 amino acids. V was pared by 0 bases and J by 6 bases, with 6 bases of the junction left unmatched. CDR3 loop: CASSVDPSGGVKTQYF. CDR3 in DNA: TGTGCCAGCAGCGTAGATCCTAGCGGGGGGGTAAAGACCCAGTACTTC. Drawing the rest from reference TRBV9 and TRBJ2-5, the complete variable domain is DSGVTQTPKHLITATGQRVTLRCSPRSGDLSVYWYQQSLDQGLQFLIQYYNGEERAKGNILERFSAQQFPDLHSELNLSSLELGDSALYFCASSVDPSGGVKTQYFGPGTRLLVL.

This chain links TRBV27 with TRBJ2-3; 7 nucleotides agree with TRBD2. The CDR3 sequence is 15 residues long. After removal of 4 bases from V and 2 bases from J, the junction contained 6 bases not matched to a gene. Germline values: CDR1 MNHEY, CDR2 SMNVEV (reference sequence). CDR3 sequence: CASSWERGDTDTQYF. In nucleotides, the CDR3 is TGTGCCAGCAGTTGGGAGCGGGGAGACACAGATACGCAGTATTTT.

The genes are TRBV6-5 and TRBJ2-7; the D gene is possibly TRBD1 (5 bases). This CDR3 has 11 amino acids. V lost 8 bases to trimming and J lost 2 bases, with 7 bases between them. Germline-derived CDR1 and CDR2 are MNHEY and SVGAGI. CDR3 sequence: CASGATYEQYF. The CDR3 DNA follows: TGTGCCAGCGGGGCCACCTACGAGCAGTACTTC.

J is TRBJ1-5 and V is TRBV29-1; D is unresolved. The CDR3 consists of 13 residues. Deletions cut 4 bases from V and 0 bases from J, with 7 bases between. CDR1 and CDR2 from the germline V gene are SQVTM and ANQGSEA. CDR3 DNA sequence: TGCAGCGTTGGCCTCGATAGCAATCAGCCCCAGCATTTT. Protein product: CSVGLDSNQPQHF.

V usage is TRBV4-1 and J usage is TRBJ2-7, with D possibly being TRBD1 (6 bases). Germline V gene sequence: CDR1 MGHRA, CDR2 YSYEKL. The CDR3 has 13 residues. Trimming left V 2 bases short and J 7 bases short, with 12 bases between. The CDR3 sequence: CASSQSQGGEQYF. The DNA of the CDR3 is TGCGCCAGCAGCCAATCACAGGGCGGGGAGCAGTACTTC.

This chain links TRBV5-8 with TRBJ1-5, with a possible D match to TRBD1 (5 bases). With 0 bases removed from V and 4 bases from J, the gap between germline ends came to 11 bases. CDR1 and CDR2 from the germline V gene are SGHTS and YDEGEE. The CDR3 length is 15 residues. The CDR3 DNA reads as TGTGCCAGCAGCTTGGGACAGATAGGAAATCAGCCCCAGCATTTT. It codes for CASSLGQIGNQPQHF.

The chain joins TRBV5-1 to TRBJ2-3; 8 bases align to TRBD1. V gave up 3 bases and J gave up 0 bases; unmatched junction bases: 3. Germline V lookup: CDR1 SGHRS, CDR2 YFSETQ. CDR3 size: 15 residues. The CDR3 sequence: CASSSWTGSTDTQYF. For the CDR3, the DNA is TGCGCCAGCAGCTCCTGGACAGGGAGCACAGATACGCAGTATTTT. The variable domain in full, with the rest retrieved from reference TRBV5-1 and TRBJ2-3, is KAGVTQTPRYLIKTRGQQVTLSCSPISGHRSVSWYQQTPGQGLQFLFEYFSETQRNKGNFPGRFSGRQFSNSRSEMNVSTLELGDSALYLCASSSWTGSTDTQYFGPGTRLTVL.